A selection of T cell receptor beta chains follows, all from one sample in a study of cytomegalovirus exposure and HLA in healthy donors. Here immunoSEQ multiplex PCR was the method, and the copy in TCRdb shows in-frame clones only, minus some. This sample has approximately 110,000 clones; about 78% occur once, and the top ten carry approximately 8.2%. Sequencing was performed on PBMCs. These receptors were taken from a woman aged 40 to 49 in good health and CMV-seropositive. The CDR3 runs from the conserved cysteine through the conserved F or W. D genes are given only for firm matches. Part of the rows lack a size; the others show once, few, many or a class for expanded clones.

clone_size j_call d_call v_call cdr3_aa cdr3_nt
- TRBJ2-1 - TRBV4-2 CASSQELASAFGNEQFF TGTGCCAGCAGCCAGGAGCTAGCGTCGGCCTTCGGTAATGAGCAGTTCTTC
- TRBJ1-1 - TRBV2 CASTFSQGHTEAFF TGTGCCAGCACCTTCTCACAGGGTCACACTGAAGCTTTCTTT
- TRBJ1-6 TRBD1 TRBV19 CASRTGGYNSPLHF TGTGCCAGTAGGACAGGGGGCTATAATTCACCCCTCCACTTT
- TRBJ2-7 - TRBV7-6 CASSSDRSSYEQYF TGTGCCAGCAGCTCCGACAGGAGCTCCTACGAGCAGTACTTC
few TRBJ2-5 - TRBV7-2 CASSFRETQYF TGTGCCAGCAGCTTCCGAGAGACCCAGTACTTC
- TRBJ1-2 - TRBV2 CASSEAADLSGYTF TGTGCCAGCAGTGAAGCGGCCGACTTGAGCGGCTACACCTTC
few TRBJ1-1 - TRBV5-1 CASSLGEGGLAFF TGCGCCAGCAGCTTGGGTGAAGGGGGTCTAGCTTTCTTT
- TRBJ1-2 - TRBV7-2 CASSLATVNYGYTF TGTGCCAGCAGCTTAGCTACAGTTAACTATGGCTACACCTTC
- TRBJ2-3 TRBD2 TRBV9 CASSGSGGWADTQYF TGTGCCAGCAGCGGGAGCGGGGGGTGGGCAGATACGCAGTATTTT
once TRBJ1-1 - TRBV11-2 CASSRGGAMNTEAFF TGTGCCAGCAGCCGAGGGGGAGCTATGAACACTGAAGCTTTCTTT
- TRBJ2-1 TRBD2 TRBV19 CASSMGLAGGTDEQFF TGTGCCAGTAGTATGGGACTAGCGGGGGGTACAGATGAGCAGTTCTTC
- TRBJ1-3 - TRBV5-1 CASSLGAAGNTIYF TGCGCCAGCAGCTTGGGGGCAGCTGGAAACACCATATATTTT
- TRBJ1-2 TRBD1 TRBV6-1 CASRTAGGDGYTF TGTGCCAGCAGGACGGCAGGGGGCGACGGCTACACCTTC
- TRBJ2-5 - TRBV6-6 CASSYSRGQETQYF TGTGCCAGCAGTTACTCCCGAGGCCAAGAGACCCAGTACTTC
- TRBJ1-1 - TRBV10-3 CARRDTANTEAFF TGTGCCAGACGGGACACAGCAAACACTGAAGCTTTCTTT
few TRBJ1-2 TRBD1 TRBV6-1 CASSERTGFGYTF TGTGCCAGCAGTGAAAGGACAGGGTTTGGGTACACCTTC
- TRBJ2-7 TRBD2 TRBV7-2 CASSLFSGGANLYF TGTGCCAGCAGCTTATTTAGCGGGGGGGCGAATTTGTACTTC
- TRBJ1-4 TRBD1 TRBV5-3 CARSSDRDRKGSTNEKLFF TGTGCCAGAAGCTCGGACAGGGACAGGAAAGGATCAACTAATGAAAAACTGTTTTTT
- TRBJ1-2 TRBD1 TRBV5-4 CASSLDRGRTYGYTF TGTGCCAGCAGCTTGGACAGGGGGCGAACCTATGGCTACACCTTC
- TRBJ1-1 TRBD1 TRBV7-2 CASSKGTGLEAFF TGTGCCAGCAGCAAAGGGACAGGGCTTGAAGCTTTCTTT
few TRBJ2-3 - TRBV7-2 CASSARVDTQYF TGTGCCAGCAGCGCCCGGGTGGATACGCAGTATTTT
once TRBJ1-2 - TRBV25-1 CASSAQGGFYGYTF TGTGCCAGCAGTGCACAGGGAGGGTTTTATGGCTACACCTTC
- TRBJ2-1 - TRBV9 CASSVVGSNNEQFF TGTGCCAGCAGCGTAGTTGGGAGCAACAATGAGCAGTTCTTC
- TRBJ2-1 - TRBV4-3 CASSREVGHNEQFF TGCGCCAGCAGCCGCGAGGTAGGCCACAATGAGCAGTTCTTC
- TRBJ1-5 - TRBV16 CASSQSGVLYQPQHF TGTGCCAGCAGCCAATCAGGGGTCCTCTATCAGCCCCAGCATTTT
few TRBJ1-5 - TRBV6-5 CASSYAAGDSNQPQHF TGTGCCAGCAGTTACGCGGCAGGGGATAGCAATCAGCCCCAGCATTTT
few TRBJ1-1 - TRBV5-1 CASSGNRANTEAFF TGCGCCAGCAGCGGAAACAGGGCGAACACTGAAGCTTTCTTT
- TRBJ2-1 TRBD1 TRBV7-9 CASSTWDRALGDEQFF TGTGCCAGCAGCACTTGGGACAGGGCGTTGGGGGATGAGCAGTTCTTC
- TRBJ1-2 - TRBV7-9 CASSFSDSSYGYTF TGTGCCAGCAGCTTTTCGGACAGCAGCTATGGCTACACCTTC
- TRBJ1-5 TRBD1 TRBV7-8 CASSSRGTGGQPQHF TGTGCCAGCAGCTCCCGGGGGACAGGGGGGCAGCCCCAGCATTTT
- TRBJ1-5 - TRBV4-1 CASSQGQINQPQHF TGCGCCAGCAGCCAAGGACAGATTAATCAGCCCCAGCATTTT
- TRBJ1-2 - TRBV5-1 CASSLAGQYGYTF TGCGCCAGCAGCTTGGCAGGACAGTATGGCTACACCTTC
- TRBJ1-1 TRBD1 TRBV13 CASSPRGRGNTEAFF TGTGCCAGCAGCCCCAGGGGGCGCGGGAACACTGAAGCTTTCTTT
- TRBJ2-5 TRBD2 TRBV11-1 CASSLGLGSQETQYF TGTGCCAGCAGCTTGGGACTAGGGTCCCAAGAGACCCAGTACTTC
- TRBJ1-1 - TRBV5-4 CASSLGVNTEAFF TGTGCCAGCAGCTTAGGGGTGAACACTGAAGCTTTCTTT
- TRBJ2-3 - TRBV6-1 CASSEASRSDTQYF TGTGCCAGCAGTGAAGCTAGCCGATCAGATACGCAGTATTTT
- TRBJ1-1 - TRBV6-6 CASRTNQETEAFF TGTGCCAGCAGGACAAACCAAGAAACTGAAGCTTTCTTT
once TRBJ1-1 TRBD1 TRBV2 CASSERGQPNTEAFF TGTGCCAGCAGTGAACGGGGACAGCCGAACACTGAAGCTTTCTTT
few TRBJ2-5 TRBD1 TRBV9 CASSVGGQTVETQYF TGTGCCAGCAGCGTAGGGGGACAGACAGTAGAGACCCAGTACTTC
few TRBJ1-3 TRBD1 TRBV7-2 CASSRGGQGAPTGNTIYF TGTGCCAGCAGCCGGGGAGGACAGGGGGCGCCTACTGGAAACACCATATATTTT
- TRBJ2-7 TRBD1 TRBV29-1 CSGMGGDRPPDEQYF TGCAGCGGGATGGGCGGGGACAGGCCCCCGGACGAGCAGTACTTC
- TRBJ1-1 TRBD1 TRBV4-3 CASSSSDRLNTEAFF TGCGCCAGCAGCTCGTCGGACAGGTTGAACACTGAAGCTTTCTTT
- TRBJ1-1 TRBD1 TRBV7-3 CASSLQGAGTEAFF TGTGCCAGCAGCTTACAGGGGGCGGGCACTGAAGCTTTCTTT
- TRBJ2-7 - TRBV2 CATRTNSYEQYF TGTGCCACACGGACTAACTCCTACGAGCAGTACTTC
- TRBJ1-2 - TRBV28 CASYAFPDSPPNYGYTF TGTGCCAGCTACGCCTTCCCCGACAGTCCCCCTAACTATGGCTACACCTTC